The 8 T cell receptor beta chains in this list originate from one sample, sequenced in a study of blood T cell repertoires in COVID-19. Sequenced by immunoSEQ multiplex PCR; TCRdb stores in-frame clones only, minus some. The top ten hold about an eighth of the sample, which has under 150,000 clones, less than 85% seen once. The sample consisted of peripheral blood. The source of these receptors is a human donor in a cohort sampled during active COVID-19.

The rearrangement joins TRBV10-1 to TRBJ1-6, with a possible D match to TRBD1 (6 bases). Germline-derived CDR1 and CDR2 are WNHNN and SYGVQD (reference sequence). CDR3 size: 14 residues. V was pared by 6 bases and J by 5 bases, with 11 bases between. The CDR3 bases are TGCGCCAGCAGCGCTGGACAGAATAATTCACCCCTCCACTTT. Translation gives CASSAGQNNSPLHF.

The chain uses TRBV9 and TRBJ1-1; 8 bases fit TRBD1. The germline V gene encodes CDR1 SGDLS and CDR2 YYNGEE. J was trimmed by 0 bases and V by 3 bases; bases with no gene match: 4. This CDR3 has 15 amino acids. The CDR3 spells CASSDRGGVNTEAFF. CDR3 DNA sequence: TGTGCCAGCAGCGACAGGGGGGGAGTGAACACTGAAGCTTTCTTT.

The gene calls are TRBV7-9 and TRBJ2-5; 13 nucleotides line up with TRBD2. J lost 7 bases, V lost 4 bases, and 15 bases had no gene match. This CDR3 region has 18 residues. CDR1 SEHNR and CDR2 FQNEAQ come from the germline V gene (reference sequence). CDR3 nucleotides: TGTGCCAGCAGCTCAGACACCGGACTAGCGGGGGACCTTTGGACCCAGTACTTC. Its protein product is CASSSDTGLAGDLWTQYF. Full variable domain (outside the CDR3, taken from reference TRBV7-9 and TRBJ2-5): DTGVSQNPRHKITKRGQNVTFRCDPISEHNRLYWYRQTLGQGPEFLTYFQNEAQLEKSRLLSDRFSAERPKGSFSTLEIQRTEQGDSAMYLCASSSDTGLAGDLWTQYFGPGTRLLVL.

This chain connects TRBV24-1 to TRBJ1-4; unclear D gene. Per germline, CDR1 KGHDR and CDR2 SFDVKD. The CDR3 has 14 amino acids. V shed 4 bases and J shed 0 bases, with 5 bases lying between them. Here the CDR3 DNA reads TGTGCCACCAGTGACAGTGCAACTAATGAAAAACTGTTTTTT. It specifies CATSDSATNEKLFF.

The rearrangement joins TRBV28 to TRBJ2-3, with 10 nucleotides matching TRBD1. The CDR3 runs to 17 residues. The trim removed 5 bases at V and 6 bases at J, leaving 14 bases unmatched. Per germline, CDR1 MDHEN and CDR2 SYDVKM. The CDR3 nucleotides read TGTGCCAGCAGTACCCCGGGACAGGGGACCATCAGGGATACGCAGTATTTT. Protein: CASSTPGQGTIRDTQYF.

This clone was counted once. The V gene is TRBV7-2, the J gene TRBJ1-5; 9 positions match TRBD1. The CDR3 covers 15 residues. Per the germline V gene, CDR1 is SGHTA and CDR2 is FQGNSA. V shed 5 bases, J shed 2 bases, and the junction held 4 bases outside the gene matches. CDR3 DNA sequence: TGTGCCAGCAGCGCGGACAGGGGACGCAATCAGCCCCAGCATTTT. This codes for CASSADRGRNQPQHF.

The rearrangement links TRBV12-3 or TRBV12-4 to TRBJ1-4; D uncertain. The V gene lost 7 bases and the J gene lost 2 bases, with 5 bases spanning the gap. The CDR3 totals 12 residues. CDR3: CASTRTNEKLFF. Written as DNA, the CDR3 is TGTGCCAGCACGCGTACTAATGAAAAACTGTTTTTT.

CDR3 bases: TGTGCCAGCAGCCAAACCCGGGACACCTCTCCCTATGGCTACACCTTC. It encodes CASSQTRDTSPYGYTF. The V call is TRBV3-1 (or the pseudogene TRBV3-2), the J call TRBJ1-2; D might be TRBD1 (6 bases). Germline V lookup: CDR1 LGHDT, CDR2 YNNKEL (reference sequence). The CDR3 has 16 residues. Trimming shortened V by 2 bases and J by 4 bases, and 17 bases separated the two germline ends.